This TCR beta chain is drawn from a study of T-cell reconstitution after alpha-beta-depleted transplantation in children. TCRbeta library construction was performed incorporating unique molecular identifiers. One entry per CDR3 protein, called by TCRdb with MiXCR from the PCR reads. The data contain around 500,000 distinct CDR3 sequences, roughly an eighth of them singletons. Germline V lookup: CDR1 SGHDT, CDR2 YYEEEE. Trimming removed 0 bases at V and 3 bases at J, with 10 bases between. The CDR3 is made up of 14 amino acids. The rearrangement uses TRBV5-6 and TRBJ2-7; the D gene is possibly TRBD2 (6 bases). The sequence was collected from a human donor who donated a stem cell graft to a child with combined immunodeficiency. The source material was PBMCs from the stem cell graft donor, sampled from the stem cell graft. This chain's CDR3 is CASSLVASVYEQYF. The CDR3 nucleotides read TGTGCCAGCAGCTTGGTGGCTAGCGTCTACGAGCAGTACTTC.